Sequencing of this T cell receptor (beta chain) was carried out in a study of a mutant IDH1 vaccine in newly diagnosed glioma (dated by TCRdb to about 2021). In terms of the full investigation: In the chemotherapy-containing groups, vaccination started alongside temozolomide cycles, whereas in patients who had radiotherapy alone it started 4-6 weeks after radiotherapy. The approximately 32 treated patients were around 60% male and about 38% female, with a mean age of around 40 years. Prior to enrollment, patients had been given standard therapy consisting of radiotherapy alone, temozolomide alone, or radiochemotherapy with temozolomide, with the combination given to most patients. The week-35 safety follow-up was designated visit V12, and the week-47 end of study was designated visit V13. Six visits were used for peripheral blood collection: V03 (baseline), V05, V07, V10, V12 and V13. For exploratory analyses, longitudinal TCRB deep sequencing was carried out in 25 to 30 treated patients wherever samples were available.

This specimen's time point label, per the study, means: week 47, end of study. Every vaccine dose consisted of 300 ug of a 20-mer mutant IDH1 peptide in Montanide, administered subcutaneously together with topical imiquimod. Patients received eight vaccinations in weeks 1, 3, 5, 7, 11, 15, 19 and 23, corresponding to visits V03 through V10. Newly diagnosed WHO grade 3 or 4 IDH1-mutant astrocytomas showing loss of nuclear ATRX were present in the donors. The samples were drawn from NOA16, a multicentre, single-arm, open-label phase I trial in Germany that tested a mutant IDH1 peptide vaccine in humans for the first time. Genomic DNA for TCRB sequencing was extracted from EDTA blood using the DNeasy Blood and Tissue Kit. Study-level results and caveats: Vaccine-induced immune responses across multiple MHC alleles were detected in 93.3% of patients. PBMC samples for TCRB deep sequencing were selected based on availability. According to the authors, sample limitations meant that analyses of patient blood samples could not be reproduced. Changes in the top peripheral T cell clonotypes picked up by TCRB sequencing did not appear to be linked to pseudoprogression.

Points on this clone: No antigen is known for it. Base qualities are missing; no much larger clone stands one base away.

Library prep was done by the immunoSEQ multiplex PCR assay. Following the manufacturer's protocol, the hsTCRB Kit was used to amplify rearranged TCR beta chain sequences. An Illumina MiSeq was used to sequence the TCRB libraries. As for the original processing: The proprietary platform of the kit vendor was used for demultiplexing, trimming and gene mapping. Sourced from immuneACCESS, this table was stored by TCRdb with only in-frame sequences that have V and J called. A share of the clones is absent; for the studies checked, an unresolved V gene accounts for under half, and the remainder has no known explanation. D and trimming were read from the DNA, whereas the V and J calls and clone size are those reported in that table. For this sample there are tens of thousands of clones; 80% to 85% appear just once. 3.5% to 4% of the sample is held by the ten biggest clonotypes. CDR1 and CDR2 were assigned from the germline V gene as SGHVS and FQNEAQ. Counted from cysteine to phenylalanine, this CDR3 has 16 amino acids. This entry keeps only the CDR3 DNA: 48 bases, framed from base 1. V is shortened by 1 base, J by 0 bases, and the region joining them spans 12 bases.

The chain is made from TRBV7-8 and TRBJ1-1; the best D guess is TRBD1, with 5 bases matching. The sequence derives from a man under 40 with glioma. Sequencing used PBMCs, obtained from a glioma patient whose treatment included an IDH1 peptide vaccine. The encoded CDR3 is CASSLGTPGLNTEAFF. The nucleotide sequence is given as TGTGCCAGCAGCTTAGGGACCCCAGGGCTGAACACTGAAGCTTTCTTT.